These 17 T cell receptor beta chains originate from one sample sequenced in a study of T cell repertoires in cytomegalovirus infection (dated by TCRdb to 2018 to 2020). Sequenced using an Illumina HiSeq 1500. TCRdb passed the public sequencing reads through fastp at Q25 and MiXCR, retaining productive beta sequences. Identical CDR3 proteins give one entry, which carries the most common genes and DNA. In all, the sample holds approximately 500,000 distinct CDR3 sequences, and around 11% of those were seen once. The top ten clones comprise roughly 10% of the sample. Input material: PBMCs. Every receptor here comes from a human donor in good health (CMV status not recorded). Some clones in this sample may be carry-over from other donors' samples.

V gene TRBV6-9 combines with J gene TRBJ1-5; D not resolved. Trimming took off 7 bases at V and 5 bases at J, with 3 bases between the two ends. The CDR3 length is 10 residues. Per the germline V gene, CDR1 is MNHGY and CDR2 is SVAAGI. This chain's CDR3 is CASTHQPQHF. CDR3 DNA: TGTGCCAGCACCCATCAGCCCCAGCATTTT.

This clonotype has more than one count but fewer than ten. The rearrangement uses TRBV20-1 and TRBJ2-1, with 10 nucleotides matching TRBD2. V was pared by 5 bases and J by 7 bases, with 14 bases of the junction left unmatched. Germline V gene data show CDR1 as DFQATT and CDR2 as SNEGSKA (reference sequence). The CDR3 is 16 residues long. The CDR3 DNA sequence: TGCAGTGCTGGGGGGCTAGCGGGGGAGGATAGAAATGAGCAGTTCTTC. As protein: CSAGGLAGEDRNEQFF.

This chain connects TRBV5-6 to TRBJ2-1; D possibly corresponds to TRBD2 (6 bases). This CDR3 has 13 amino acids. The ends were cut back, 3 bases at V and 8 bases at J, with 12 bases in the middle. The V gene's germline CDR1 is SGHDT and CDR2 YYEEEE. The CDR3 bases are TGTGCCAGCAGCTCCCCGGGAGAATATGAGCAGTTCTTC. It encodes CASSSPGEYEQFF.

The J gene is TRBJ2-7, the V gene TRBV5-1, with 10 bases lining up with TRBD1. The length of the CDR3 is 15 residues. V dropped 0 bases and J dropped 4; count of bases not matched to a gene: 4. Germline V gene lookup returns CDR1 SGHRS and CDR2 YFSETQ. The CDR3 bases are TGCGCCAGCAGCTTGGCCGAGGGACAGGGGTACGAGCAGTACTTC. Translation: CASSLAEGQGYEQYF.

This clonotype was found a few times. This rearrangement joins TRBV3-1 to TRBJ2-5; a possible D gene is TRBD1 (5 bases). Germline V gene sequence: CDR1 LGHDT, CDR2 YNNKEL (reference sequence). CDR3 size: 16 residues. Trimming pared 6 bases from V and 5 bases from J, leaving 22 bases between. CDR3 amino acids: CASSRPTGTLEETQYF. CDR3 nucleotides: TGTGCCAGCAGTCGACCAACAGGTACCCTCGAGGAGACCCAGTACTTC.

The genes are TRBV10-2 and TRBJ2-1, with TRBD2 matching over 15 bases. This CDR3 comprises 15 residues. J was trimmed by 8 bases and V by 7 bases; bases with no gene match: 6. Germline CDR1 is WSHSY and CDR2 is SAAADI. DNA of the CDR3: TGCGCCAGCATCCCCGGGACTAGCGGGGGGTATGAGCAGTTCTTC. Protein: CASIPGTSGGYEQFF.

This clonotype has at least ten counts. The chain is built from TRBV6-6 and TRBJ2-7; 7 positions match TRBD1. The CDR3 has 15 residues. The V gene's germline CDR1 is MNHNY and CDR2 SVGAGI (reference sequence). J gave up 5 bases and V 5 bases, and 12 bases lay outside the gene matches. The CDR3 DNA reads TGTGCCAGCAGTGACTACAGGGGAATTTTGAACGAGCAGTACTTC. Translating it yields CASSDYRGILNEQYF.

There are many counts of this clonotype. V is TRBV7-3 and J is TRBJ1-5; D may be TRBD1 (5 bases). Germline lookup yields CDR1 SGHTA and CDR2 FQGTGA. This CDR3 contains 15 residues. V lost 0 bases and J 7 bases, leaving 13 bases between the germline ends. In DNA form, the CDR3 reads TGTGCCAGCAGCTTAACGGAGGGGTACCGCCAGCCCCAGCATTTT. It specifies CASSLTEGYRQPQHF.

The V call is TRBV11-2, the J call TRBJ2-7; maybe TRBD2 (5 bases). Germline assignment: CDR1 SGHAT and CDR2 FQNNGV. The CDR3 spans 14 residues. The V gene lost 5 bases and the J gene lost 5 bases, with 16 bases spanning the gap. CDR3 in DNA: TGTGCCAGCAGCCCAGACGCGAGCGGCCACGAGCAGTACTTC. Translating it yields CASSPDASGHEQYF.

This clonotype has more than one count but fewer than ten. The rearrangement uses TRBV28 and TRBJ2-4; D is possibly TRBD1 (5 bases). Germline V gene sequence: CDR1 MDHEN, CDR2 SYDVKM. The CDR3 runs to 12 residues. Deletions cut 3 bases from V and 9 bases from J, with 9 bases between. CDR3 in amino acids: CASSFGDSIQYF. The CDR3 DNA follows: TGTGCCAGCAGTTTTGGCGACAGCATTCAGTACTTC.

With respect to this clonotype: Its ends do not fully match the called genes, so a read error is possible. The chain links TRBV28 to TRBJ2-2, with D possibly being TRBD1 or TRBD2 (6 bases each). Germline CDR1 is MDHEN and CDR2 is SYDVKM. The length of the CDR3 is 14 residues. The DNA for the CDR3 is TGTGTCAGCACCCGCGGGACAATCACCGGGGAGCTGTTGTTT. This codes for CVSTRGTITGELLF.

The chain is built from TRBV12-3 or TRBV12-4 and TRBJ1-2, with D tentatively TRBD1 (6 bases). V was cut by 4 bases and J by 2 bases, with 11 bases left in between. CDR3 length: 14 amino acids. CDR3 region: CASSYRRGNYGYTF. CDR3 in DNA: TGTGCCAGCAGTTACCGCAGGGGCAACTATGGCTACACCTTC.

This clonotype was seen repeatedly, ten times or more. V is TRBV14 and J is TRBJ1-2; D ambiguous. CDR3 length: 14 residues. Germline V gene sequence: CDR1 SGHDN, CDR2 FVKESK. V lost 0 bases and J lost 4, with 9 bases in between. CDR3 DNA: TGTGCCAGCAGCCAAGATGGCAGTCTCTATGGCTACACCTTC. This translates into CASSQDGSLYGYTF. Full variable domain (missing parts from reference TRBV14 and TRBJ1-2): EAGVTQFPSHSVIEKGQTVTLRCDPISGHDNLYWYRRVMGKEIKFLLHFVKESKQDESGMPNNRFLAERTGGTYSTLKVQPAELEDSGVYFCASSQDGSLYGYTFGSGTRLTVV.

The chain recombines TRBV24-1 with TRBJ1-2, with D possibly TRBD1 on 5 matching bases. With 6 bases removed from V and 7 bases from J, the gap between germline ends came to 11 bases. The CDR3 spans 12 residues. In germline, CDR1 is KGHDR, CDR2 SFDVKD. CDR3 protein: CATSTSGSGYTF. For the CDR3, the DNA is TGTGCCACCAGTACCTCAGGGTCTGGCTACACCTTC.

Worth noting for this clonotype: The junction departs from germline at one end; a sequencing error may be responsible. The V call is TRBV12-3 or TRBV12-4, the J call TRBJ2-3, with D hard to call. This CDR3 has 12 amino acids. In DNA, the CDR3 is TGTACCAGCAGTTTCACCACAGATACGCAGTATTTT. It specifies CTSSFTTDTQYF.

This clonotype was seen more than once but under ten times. This chain joins TRBV20-1 and TRBJ1-2; the D is unclear. CDR3 length equals 13 residues. V shed 1 base and J shed 4 bases, with 10 bases lying between them. Per the germline V gene, CDR1 is DFQATT and CDR2 is SNEGSKA (reference sequence). CDR3 nucleotide sequence: TGCAGTGCTAGAGCATCTGGCCTCTATGGCTACACCTTC. Residues: CSARASGLYGYTF.

This clonotype has a handful of counts. The chain combines TRBV6-6 with TRBJ2-3; D possibly corresponds to TRBD2 (7 bases). This CDR3 has 18 residues. Germline lookup yields CDR1 MNHNY and CDR2 SVGAGI (reference sequence). Trimming left V 5 bases short and J 2 bases short, with 23 bases between. CDR3 protein: CASSDPSPVGGLTDTQYF. The CDR3 region has the DNA TGTGCCAGCAGTGACCCCTCCCCAGTGGGGGGGCTCACAGATACGCAGTATTTT.